These T cell receptor beta chains were read from a single sample in a study of CD8+ T cells in alopecia areata. Measured with immunoSEQ multiplex PCR; TCRdb has only the in-frame clones, and not every one. Among under 250,000 clones listed, 50% to 60% were seen once. Source: CD4+ T cells sorted from blood, taken at week 0. These receptors were collected from a human donor with alopecia areata. Each CDR3 is given with its conserved first and last residue. Fields, in order: V gene, J gene, D gene, clone size, CDR3 protein, CDR3 DNA. D genes are given only for firm matches. Where a row states a size, it is once, few, many or the class of an expanded clone; other rows omit it.

v_gene: TRBV29-1; j_gene: TRBJ2-6; d_gene: NA; abundance: few; CDR3aa: CSVEVYTGANVLTF; CDR3nt: TGCAGCGTTGAGGTTTATACTGGGGCCAACGTCCTGACTTTC
v_gene: TRBV29-1; j_gene: TRBJ2-3; d_gene: NA; abundance: few; CDR3aa: CSVEQGTSTDTQYF; CDR3nt: TGCAGCGTTGAGCAGGGGACGAGCACAGATACGCAGTATTTT
v_gene: TRBV30; j_gene: TRBJ2-2; d_gene: NA; abundance: NA; CDR3aa: CAWSARSTGELFF; CDR3nt: TGTGCCTGGAGTGCCCGTAGCACCGGGGAGCTGTTTTTT
v_gene: TRBV5-6; j_gene: TRBJ1-4; d_gene: NA; abundance: NA; CDR3aa: CASSPRERGGLFF; CDR3nt: TGTGCCAGCAGCCCTCGAGAGAGAGGAGGCTTGTTTTTT
v_gene: TRBV5-1; j_gene: TRBJ2-2; d_gene: NA; abundance: NA; CDR3aa: CASTRTEAGELFF; CDR3nt: TGCGCCAGCACCCGCACGGAGGCCGGGGAGCTGTTTTTT
v_gene: TRBV15; j_gene: TRBJ2-5; d_gene: TRBD2; abundance: NA; CDR3aa: CATSQVAGVETQYF; CDR3nt: TGTGCCACCAGCCAAGTAGCGGGAGTAGAGACCCAGTACTTC
v_gene: TRBV27; j_gene: TRBJ2-7; d_gene: NA; abundance: NA; CDR3aa: CASSLIRGEQYF; CDR3nt: TGTGCCAGCAGTTTAATCCGGGGCGAGCAGTACTTC
v_gene: TRBV11-2; j_gene: TRBJ1-1; d_gene: NA; abundance: once; CDR3aa: CASSLVGQKPSEAFF; CDR3nt: TGTGCCAGCAGCTTAGTAGGTCAGAAACCTTCTGAAGCTTTCTTT
v_gene: TRBV7-2; j_gene: TRBJ2-1; d_gene: NA; abundance: few; CDR3aa: CASTGGSGYNEQFF; CDR3nt: TGTGCTAGCACTGGGGGGTCCGGATACAATGAGCAGTTCTTC
v_gene: TRBV30; j_gene: TRBJ1-2; d_gene: TRBD1; abundance: NA; CDR3aa: CAWSVGNRGFVNYGYTF; CDR3nt: TGTGCCTGGAGTGTAGGGAACAGGGGATTTGTGAACTATGGCTACACCTTC
v_gene: TRBV5-4; j_gene: TRBJ2-5; d_gene: NA; abundance: NA; CDR3aa: CASSFSAYPRETQYF; CDR3nt: TGTGCCAGCAGCTTTAGCGCCTACCCTAGAGAGACCCAGTACTTC
v_gene: TRBV5-1; j_gene: TRBJ2-7; d_gene: NA; abundance: NA; CDR3aa: CASSRANYEQYF; CDR3nt: TGCGCCAGCAGCAGGGCTAACTACGAGCAGTACTTC
v_gene: TRBV29-1; j_gene: TRBJ1-1; d_gene: NA; abundance: NA; CDR3aa: CSVGPLMNTEAFF; CDR3nt: TGCAGCGTGGGACCGCTAATGAACACTGAAGCTTTCTTT
v_gene: TRBV5-1; j_gene: TRBJ1-2; d_gene: NA; abundance: NA; CDR3aa: CASNWTPGLNGYTF; CDR3nt: TGCGCCAGCAACTGGACGCCGGGGCTTAATGGCTACACCTTC
v_gene: TRBV5-1; j_gene: TRBJ1-2; d_gene: NA; abundance: NA; CDR3aa: CASSRDSSYGYTF; CDR3nt: TGCGCCAGCAGCCGTGACAGCTCCTATGGCTACACCTTC
v_gene: TRBV30; j_gene: TRBJ1-2; d_gene: NA; abundance: few; CDR3aa: CAWSDRGLGYTF; CDR3nt: TGTGCCTGGAGTGACCGGGGGCTTGGCTACACCTTC
v_gene: TRBV29-1; j_gene: TRBJ2-1; d_gene: TRBD1; abundance: NA; CDR3aa: CSASSTGTGNEQFF; CDR3nt: TGCAGCGCTTCTTCGACTGGGACAGGGAATGAGCAGTTCTTC
v_gene: TRBV29-1; j_gene: TRBJ2-7; d_gene: NA; abundance: NA; CDR3aa: CSVARLTGEQYF; CDR3nt: TGCAGCGTTGCCCGACTGACCGGGGAGCAGTACTTC
v_gene: TRBV6-5; j_gene: TRBJ1-5; d_gene: NA; abundance: NA; CDR3aa: CASRTGDSNQPQHF; CDR3nt: TGTGCCAGCAGAACCGGGGATAGCAATCAGCCCCAGCATTTT
v_gene: TRBV19; j_gene: TRBJ1-2; d_gene: NA; abundance: few; CDR3aa: CASSIVGSYGYTF; CDR3nt: TGTGCCAGTAGTATAGTGGGAAGCTATGGCTACACCTTC
v_gene: TRBV7-2; j_gene: TRBJ2-7; d_gene: NA; abundance: few; CDR3aa: CASSARGTTYSYEQYF; CDR3nt: TGTGCCAGCAGCGCTAGGGGCACAACCTACTCCTACGAGCAGTACTTC
v_gene: TRBV5-1; j_gene: TRBJ2-1; d_gene: NA; abundance: NA; CDR3aa: CASSLEPGGRNEQFF; CDR3nt: TGCGCCAGCAGCTTGGAGCCAGGGGGGCGCAATGAGCAGTTCTTC
v_gene: TRBV7-9; j_gene: TRBJ1-3; d_gene: NA; abundance: NA; CDR3aa: CASSWESPGNTIYF; CDR3nt: TGTGCCAGCAGCTGGGAGAGCCCTGGAAACACCATATATTTT
v_gene: TRBV25-1; j_gene: TRBJ2-5; d_gene: NA; abundance: NA; CDR3aa: CASSDSGGWETQYF; CDR3nt: TGTGCCAGCAGTGATTCAGGGGGGTGGGAGACCCAGTACTTC
v_gene: TRBV5-1; j_gene: TRBJ2-6; d_gene: NA; abundance: NA; CDR3aa: CASSSGGGANVLTF; CDR3nt: TGCGCCAGCAGCTCAGGAGGTGGGGCCAACGTCCTGACTTTC
v_gene: TRBV6-6; j_gene: TRBJ2-3; d_gene: NA; abundance: NA; CDR3aa: CASSLSTDTQYF; CDR3nt: TGTGCCAGCAGCCTTAGCACAGATACGCAGTATTTT
v_gene: TRBV7-9; j_gene: TRBJ2-1; d_gene: NA; abundance: few; CDR3aa: CASSSGTTRSYNEQFF; CDR3nt: TGTGCCAGCAGCTCCGGGACAACCCGCTCCTACAATGAGCAGTTCTTC